One sample yielded the 6 T cell receptor beta chains listed below, sequenced in a study of cytomegalovirus exposure and HLA in healthy donors. The PCR contained 60 Vbeta and 13 Jbeta primers. The repertoire was sequenced with immunoSEQ multiplex PCR; TCRdb's copy has only in-frame clones and lacks some. The repertoire holds some 130,000 clones, with approximately 80% as singletons. The sample consisted of PBMCs. The receptors derive from a male donor in good health and CMV-seropositive.

The chain has TRBV28 and TRBJ2-7; the D gene is possibly TRBD1 (6 bases). This CDR3 comprises 15 residues. V was clipped by 6 bases and J by 3 bases, with 18 bases between them. Per germline, CDR1 MDHEN and CDR2 SYDVKM. CDR3 loop: CASSSPGTHNYEQYF. The CDR3 bases are TGTGCCAGCAGCTCCCCCGGGACACATAACTACGAGCAGTACTTC.

CDR3 sequence reads: CASSQGQGGTQYF. The CDR3 region has the DNA TGCGCCAGCAGCCAAGGACAGGGAGGGACCCAGTACTTC. The chain is built from TRBV5-1 and TRBJ2-5; 8 nucleotides line up with TRBD1. Trimming took 4 bases from V and 7 from J; bases not matched to a gene: 6. The CDR3 is 13 amino acids. Germline CDR1 SGHRS, CDR2 YFSETQ.

The chain employs TRBV11-3 and TRBJ1-5; 7 bases align to TRBD1. With 5 bases clipped from V and 4 bases from J, the junction kept 8 bases outside the gene matches. Looked up from germline, CDR1 is SGHNT and CDR2 is YENEEA. The CDR3 length is 15 residues. CDR3 DNA sequence: TGTGCCAGCAGCACAAGGGGGCCTAAAAATCAGCCCCAGCATTTT. Translation gives CASSTRGPKNQPQHF.

This chain uses TRBV7-3 with TRBJ2-1; 10 nucleotides agree with TRBD1. The CDR3 is 16 residues long. Germline CDR1 SGHTA, CDR2 FQGTGA. Trimming removed 5 bases from V and 8 bases from J; junction bases left unmatched: 12. CDR3 DNA sequence: TGTGCCAGCAGCGGGACAGGGGTCGGAGGAAGGGATGAGCAGTTCTTC. This gives the protein CASSGTGVGGRDEQFF.

In regard to this clone: Other DNA sequences in this sample translate to the same CDR3. This chain joins TRBV28 and TRBJ2-5; 11 bases fit TRBD1. This CDR3 is 14 amino acids long. V lost 5 bases to trimming and J lost 5 bases; unmatched junction nucleotides: 4. Germline V gene sequence: CDR1 MDHEN, CDR2 SYDVKM. CDR3 bases: TGTGCCAGCAGTCGGACAGGGGGCAGCGAGACCCAGTACTTC. This codes for CASSRTGGSETQYF. Full variable domain (missing parts from reference TRBV28 and TRBJ2-5): DVKVTQSSRYLVKRTGEKVFLECVQDMDHENMFWYRQDPGLGLRLIYFSYDVKMKEKGDIPEGYSVSREKKERFSLILESASTNQTSMYLCASSRTGGSETQYFGPGTRLLVL.

This clone was counted only a few times. Its ends do not fully match the called genes, so a read error is possible. Here the CDR3 reads CASSPTGANGLTF. CDR3 bases: TGTGCCAGCAGTCCGACTGGGGCCAACGGCCTGACTTTC. This chain joins TRBV28 and TRBJ2-6, with a tentative D call TRBD1 (5 bases). Germline CDR1 is MDHEN and CDR2 is SYDVKM. The CDR3 extends over 13 amino acids.